Below, one T cell receptor beta chain is given with its context. Selected positively for CCR7 and CD45RO-negative, naive CD8 cells excluded terminally differentiated effector memory CD45RA+ cells. Some clones are missing from TCRdb's copy, which holds only in-frame ones; the method was immunoSEQ multiplex PCR. The data contain hundreds of thousands of clones, 95% to 98% of them singletons. These data originate in a study of shared clonotypes between healthy human individuals. Sequencing input: naive CD8+ T cells sorted from blood. This TCR derives from a man in his thirties or forties in good health.

The CDR3 bases are TGTGCCAGCAGCCAGAGGACAGGGGCGGGGGAGCAGTACTTC. Protein sequence: CASSQRTGAGEQYF. The chain has TRBV13 and TRBJ2-7, with TRBD1 matching over 9 bases. This CDR3 contains 14 residues. V dropped 5 bases and J dropped 7; count of bases not matched to a gene: 9. CDR1 and CDR2 (germline): PRHDT, FYEKMQ (reference sequence).